This TCR beta chain emerged from a study of CXCR3-negative and CXCR3-positive naive CD8 T cells. Broader study findings: The authors found comparable surface CD5 between naive subsets and inferred TCR strength from TRB CDR3 properties. Both naive subsets showed comparably high diversity, and memory CD8+ cells showed much lower diversity. Compared with CXCR3-negative naive cells, CXCR3-positive naive cells showed more hydrophobic TRB CDR3s.

The naive CD8+ gate required CD45RO-CCR7+CD27+CD95- phenotype. Note on this clonotype: What it recognizes is unknown.

UMI-tagged TRB cDNA libraries were built via 5' RACE. With the 5' RACE reads reprocessed, TCRdb shows one record per CDR3 protein and no DNA. The table lists about 63,000 distinct CDR3 sequences. The CDR3 loop spans 16 amino acids. Germline V gene lookup returns CDR1 LNHNV and CDR2 YYDKDF (reference sequence). The receptor was isolated from a human donor in good health. Some clones in this sample may be carry-over from other donors' samples. Sequencing was done on a sample of naive CXCR3+ CD8+ T cells from blood. The subset: CD45RO-CCR7+CD27+CD95- naive CD8+ T cells expressing CXCR3 (TNR3+). This sequence joins TRBV15 and TRBJ2-7; TCRdb gives TRBD2 as the D gene, but with no DNA this cannot be confirmed. The CDR3 protein is CATSRDRASGDYEQYF.